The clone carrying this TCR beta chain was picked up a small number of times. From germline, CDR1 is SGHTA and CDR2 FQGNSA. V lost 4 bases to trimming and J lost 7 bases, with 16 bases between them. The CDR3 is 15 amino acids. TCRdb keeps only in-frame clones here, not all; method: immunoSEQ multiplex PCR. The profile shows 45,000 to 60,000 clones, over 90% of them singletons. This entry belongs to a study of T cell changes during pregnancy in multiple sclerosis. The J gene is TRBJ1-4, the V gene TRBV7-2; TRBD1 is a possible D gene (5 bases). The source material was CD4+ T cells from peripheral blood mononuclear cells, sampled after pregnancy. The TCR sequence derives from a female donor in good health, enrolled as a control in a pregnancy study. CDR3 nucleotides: TGTGCCAGCAGCTCAGCGGGGGGGACGAGTGAAAAACTGTTTTTT. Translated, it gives CASSSAGGTSEKLFF.